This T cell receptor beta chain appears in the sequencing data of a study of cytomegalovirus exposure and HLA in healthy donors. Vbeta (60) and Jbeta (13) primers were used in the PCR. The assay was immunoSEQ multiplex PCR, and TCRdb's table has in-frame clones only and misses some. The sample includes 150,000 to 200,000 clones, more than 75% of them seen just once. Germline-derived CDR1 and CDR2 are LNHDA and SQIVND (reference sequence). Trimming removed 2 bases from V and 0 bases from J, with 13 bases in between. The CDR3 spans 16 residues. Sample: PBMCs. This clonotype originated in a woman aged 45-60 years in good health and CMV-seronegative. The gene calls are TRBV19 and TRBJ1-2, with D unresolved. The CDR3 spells CASSITAATTNYGYTF. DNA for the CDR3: TGTGCCAGTAGTATAACGGCAGCGACTACTAACTATGGCTACACCTTC.